This TCR beta chain was sequenced during a study of early T cells in non-severe SARS-CoV-2 infection. This clonotype was counted at least ten times. MiXCR, applied by TCRdb to the 5' RACE reads, yields one record per CDR3 protein. The sample includes about 68,000 distinct CDR3 sequences, 12% of them seen just once. Sequenced sample: whole blood. This receptor was obtained from an adult who was a healthcare worker with PCR-confirmed SARS-CoV-2 infection or an uninfected control (not recorded which).

The CDR3 loop reads CASVTQPGQASWTAFF. CDR3 nucleotide sequence: TGTGCCAGCGTCACTCAACCGGGCCAGGCCTCTTGGACAGCTTTCTTT. The chain employs TRBV2 and TRBJ1-1; no clear D gene. The CDR3 length is 16 residues. The germline V and J ends were trimmed by 8 bases and 10 bases, with 29 bases remaining between them. Germline values: CDR1 SNHLY, CDR2 FYNNEI.